These 19 T cell receptor beta chains came from one sample sequenced in a study of identical twins. In TCRdb, the 5' RACE reads were re-called with MiXCR into one record per CDR3 protein. The data contain approximately 230,000 distinct CDR3 sequences, over 5% of them singletons. These data also formed part of another study, on T cells expressing NK-cell markers.

Sequencing input: CD8+ T cells sorted from blood. Source of these receptors: a young woman in good health.

This clonotype qualifies as medium-sized. The chain recombines TRBV15 with TRBJ1-4; no clear D gene. CDR1 is LNHNV and CDR2 is YYDKDF in the germline V gene (reference sequence). CDR3 size: 10 residues. V shed 5 bases and J shed 7 bases, with 2 bases lying between them. The CDR3 here is CATSREKLFF. Here the CDR3 DNA reads TGTGCCACCAGCCGTGAAAAACTGTTTTTT.

This clonotype was counted only a few times. This sequence joins TRBV19 and TRBJ2-1, with 10 bases matching TRBD2. Germline assignment: CDR1 LNHDA and CDR2 SQIVND (reference sequence). V lost 2 bases and J lost 7; bases outside the gene matches: 8. This CDR3 has 16 residues. CDR3 amino acids: CASSILAGALSNEQFF. The CDR3 DNA follows: TGTGCCAGTAGTATACTAGCGGGGGCCCTGAGTAATGAGCAGTTCTTC.

This clonotype was observed many times. This chain joins TRBV7-2 and TRBJ1-1; D gene uncertain. The ends were cut back, 6 bases at V and 5 bases at J, with 10 bases in the middle. CDR3 size: 12 residues. The germline CDR1 and CDR2 sequences are SGHTA and FQGNSA. The CDR3 here is CASRPGVTEAFF. In nucleotides, the CDR3 is TGTGCCAGCAGACCCGGGGTGACTGAAGCTTTCTTT.

The J gene is TRBJ2-1, the V gene TRBV7-9, with 9 bases matching TRBD1. The germline CDR1 and CDR2 sequences are SEHNR and FQNEAQ (reference sequence). The CDR3 spans 13 residues. Trimming at V came to 6 bases and at J to 14 bases, leaving 11 bases not matched to a gene. CDR3 bases: TGTGCCAGCAGACCCCCGTTGGACAGGGGCAAGTTCTTC. It specifies CASRPPLDRGKFF.

This clonotype was recorded a few times. The genes are TRBV27 and TRBJ2-7, with a tentative D call TRBD2 (6 bases). CDR3 size: 16 residues. Trimming left V 3 bases short and J 6 bases short, with 21 bases between. The germline V gene has CDR1 MNHEY and CDR2 SMNVEV (reference sequence). The CDR3 loop reads CASSFRGRPIQGEQYF. Written as DNA, the CDR3 is TGTGCCAGCAGTTTTCGAGGGAGGCCGATCCAGGGCGAGCAGTACTTC.

This clonotype was picked up a small number of times. The chain is built from TRBV4-2 and TRBJ1-1, with D unclear. The germline V and J ends were trimmed by 0 bases and 0 bases, with 17 bases remaining between them. The germline V gene has CDR1 LGHNA and CDR2 YNFKEQ. CDR3 length: 18 amino acids. The CDR3 sequence is CASSQDQTPRYMNTEAFF. For the CDR3, the DNA is TGTGCCAGCAGCCAAGATCAAACCCCTCGGTACATGAACACTGAAGCTTTCTTT.

This clonotype was recorded a few times. The chain recombines TRBV9 with TRBJ1-2, with a tentative D call TRBD1 (5 bases). Between the trimmed V and J ends, which lost 3 bases and 9 bases, there was a span of 9 bases. CDR3 length: 11 amino acids. Germline CDR1 SGDLS, CDR2 YYNGEE. In nucleotides, the CDR3 is TGTGCCAGCAGCGCGCGACAGAGCTACACCTTC. Translated: CASSARQSYTF.

This clonotype has only a few counts. The rearrangement joins TRBV29-1 to TRBJ2-2, with TRBD2 identical over 7 bases. Trimming took 7 bases from V and 6 from J; bases not matched to a gene: 5. Per germline, CDR1 SQVTM and CDR2 ANQGSEA. The CDR3 extends over 12 amino acids. CDR3 sequence reads: CSAASGPGELFF. The CDR3 DNA sequence: TGCAGCGCAGCTAGCGGCCCCGGGGAGCTGTTTTTT.

This clonotype was counted many times. CDR3 sequence: CASSPLPPGPPLGTQYF. CDR3 in DNA: TGTGCCAGCAGTCCCCTCCCCCCGGGGCCACCTTTGGGGACCCAGTACTTC. The rearrangement links TRBV27 to TRBJ2-5, with D perhaps being TRBD1 or TRBD2 (5 bases each). The V gene's germline CDR1 is MNHEY and CDR2 SMNVEV (reference sequence). This CDR3 contains 17 residues. Trimming took off 5 bases at V and 7 bases at J, with 26 bases between the two ends.

J is TRBJ2-1 and V is TRBV6-2 or TRBV6-3, with D perhaps matching TRBD1 (6 bases). The CDR3 is 14 residues long. V dropped 6 bases and J dropped 7 bases, with 16 bases sitting between them. The germline V gene encodes CDR1 MNHEY and CDR2 SVGEGT. The CDR3, as DNA: TGTGCCAGCAGGGACAGAAATAGTAGGAATGAGCAGTTCTTC. Translating it yields CASRDRNSRNEQFF.

This clonotype was detected many times. The J gene is TRBJ2-7, the V gene TRBV6-1; D may be TRBD2 (6 bases). V was clipped by 5 bases and J by 2 bases, with 22 bases between them. The CDR3 extends over 17 amino acids. In germline, CDR1 is MNHNS, CDR2 SASEGT. The CDR3 coding sequence is TGTGCCAGCAGTCCTGTCTCCGGGGGACCATTCACCTACGAGCAGTACTTC. Its protein is CASSPVSGGPFTYEQYF.

This clonotype occurred a few times. The rearrangement joins TRBV13 to TRBJ1-2; D perhaps matches TRBD1 (5 bases). V lost 5 bases, J lost 3 bases, and 13 bases lay in between. CDR3 length: 14 amino acids. Germline-derived CDR1 and CDR2 are PRHDT and FYEKMQ (reference sequence). CDR3 protein: CASSDAVTDYGYTF. CDR3 sequence (DNA): TGTGCCAGCAGCGACGCCGTGACAGACTATGGCTACACCTTC.

The V and J genes are TRBV7-6 and TRBJ1-4; D might be TRBD1 (6 bases). The CDR3 is 15 residues long. V was pared by 5 bases and J by 8 bases, with 18 bases between. In germline, CDR1 is SGHVS, CDR2 FNYEAQ. DNA for the CDR3: TGTGCCAGCAGCCCTCGCCCGACAGGCTCCGAAAAACTGTTTTTT. It yields the protein CASSPRPTGSEKLFF.

This clonotype was picked up many times. The rearrangement joins TRBV19 to TRBJ2-1, with 8 bases fitting TRBD1. Germline CDR1 is LNHDA and CDR2 is SQIVND (reference sequence). The CDR3 spans 16 residues. V gave up 3 bases and J gave up 4 bases; unmatched junction bases: 8. CDR3 sequence (DNA): TGTGCCAGTAGTATGGTAGCAGGGGGCTTGTACAATGAGCAGTTCTTC. Its protein product is CASSMVAGGLYNEQFF.

This clonotype was seen at least ten times. The genes are TRBV7-9 and TRBJ1-6; 10 bases line up with TRBD1. J was trimmed by 2 bases and V by 6 bases; bases with no gene match: 4. The V gene's germline CDR1 is SEHNR and CDR2 FQNEAQ (reference sequence). The CDR3 is 16 residues long. DNA of the CDR3: TGTGCCAGCAGGGGACAGGGGCACCCCTATAATTCACCCCTCCACTTT. Amino acids: CASRGQGHPYNSPLHF.

At least ten counts were recorded for this clonotype. The V gene is TRBV12-3 or TRBV12-4, the J gene TRBJ1-2, with 11 bases that match TRBD1. V dropped 6 bases and J dropped 4; count of bases not matched to a gene: 7. This CDR3 has 15 amino acids. The CDR3 nucleotides read TGTGCCAGCAGCCCCGGACAGGGGGCCTCCTATGGCTACACCTTC. This encodes CASSPGQGASYGYTF.

The V call is TRBV9, the J call TRBJ1-2; D may be TRBD1 (6 bases). The V end lost 0 bases, the J end lost 2 bases, and 11 bases lay between the germline ends. Germline V gene sequence: CDR1 SGDLS, CDR2 YYNGEE. The length of the CDR3 is 15 residues. CDR3 region: CASSVASGQNYGYTF. The CDR3, as DNA: TGTGCCAGCAGCGTAGCCTCAGGACAGAACTATGGCTACACCTTC.

This clonotype was picked up many times. The chain links TRBV29-1 to TRBJ2-1; 9 bases are shared with TRBD2. The CDR3 runs to 11 residues. V trimming: 8 bases; J trimming: 12 bases; junction bases outside the gene matches: 8. Germline loops: CDR1 SQVTM, CDR2 ANQGSEA. CDR3 amino acids: CSSRWREGQFF. The DNA of the CDR3 is TGCAGCTCCCGGTGGCGGGAGGGGCAGTTCTTC.

This clonotype was counted ten times or more. The rearrangement uses TRBV7-9 and TRBJ2-1; D is perhaps TRBD1 or TRBD2 (6 bases each). The CDR3 runs 14 residues. V lost 1 base, J lost 9 bases, and 13 bases lay in between. The germline V gene has CDR1 SEHNR and CDR2 FQNEAQ (reference sequence). The CDR3 nucleotides read TGTGCCAGCAGCTTAGACGCGGGACATGTTGAGCAGTTCTTC. This codes for CASSLDAGHVEQFF.